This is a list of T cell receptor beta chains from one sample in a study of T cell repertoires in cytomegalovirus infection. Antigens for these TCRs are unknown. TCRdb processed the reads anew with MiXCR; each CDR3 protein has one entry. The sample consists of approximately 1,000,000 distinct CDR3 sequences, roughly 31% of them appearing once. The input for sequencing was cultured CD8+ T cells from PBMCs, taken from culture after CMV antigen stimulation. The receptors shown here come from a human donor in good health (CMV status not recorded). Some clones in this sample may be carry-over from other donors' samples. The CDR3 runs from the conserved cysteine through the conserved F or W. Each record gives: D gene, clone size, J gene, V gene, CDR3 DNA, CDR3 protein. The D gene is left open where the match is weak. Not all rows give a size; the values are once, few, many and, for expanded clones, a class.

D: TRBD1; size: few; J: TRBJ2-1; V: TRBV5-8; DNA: TGTGCCAGCAGCTTCGGGACAGGGGGAATTCGTGAGCAGTTCTTC; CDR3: CASSFGTGGIREQFF
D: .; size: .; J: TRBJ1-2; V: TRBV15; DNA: TGTGCCACCAGCAGGACAGCGGGCTATGGCTACACCTTC; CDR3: CATSRTAGYGYTF
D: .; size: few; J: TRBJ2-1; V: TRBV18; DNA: TGTGCCAGCTCACCACCGGTTGAGGTAAATGAGCAGTTCTTC; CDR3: CASSPPVEVNEQFF
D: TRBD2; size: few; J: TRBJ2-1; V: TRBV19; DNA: TGTGCCAGTAGTATCGGGCTGGTTAGCGGGGCCTCCTACAATGAGCAGTTCTTC; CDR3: CASSIGLVSGASYNEQFF
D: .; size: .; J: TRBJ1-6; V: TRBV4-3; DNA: TGCGCCAGCAGCCAAGTCCCAGAAAGGGCCTATAATTCACCCCTCCACTTT; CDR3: CASSQVPERAYNSPLHF
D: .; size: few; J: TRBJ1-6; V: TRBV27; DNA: TGTGCCAGCAGCGCCGGCCAGCGGCCCCTCCACTTT; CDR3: CASSAGQRPLHF
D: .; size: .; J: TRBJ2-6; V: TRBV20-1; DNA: TGCAGTGCTAGTACCGGGGCCAACGTCCTGACTTTC; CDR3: CSASTGANVLTF
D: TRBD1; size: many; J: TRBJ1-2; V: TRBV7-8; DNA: TGTGCCAGCATCCCCGGGAGGACAGGGGCTGATGGCTACACCTTC; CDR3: CASIPGRTGADGYTF
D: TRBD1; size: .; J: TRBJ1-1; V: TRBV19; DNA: TGTGCCAGTAGTCCCCCTCAGGGGGGAGTCACTAAAGCTTTCTTT; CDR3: CASSPPQGGVTKAFF
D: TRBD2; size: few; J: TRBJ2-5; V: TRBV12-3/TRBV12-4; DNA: TGTGCCAGCAGTGCGCCGGGACTAGCGTATTTGGAGACCCAGTACTTC; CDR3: CASSAPGLAYLETQYF
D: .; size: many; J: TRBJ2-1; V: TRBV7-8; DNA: TGTGCCAGCAGCTTAATCACAGACCCATACAATGAGCAGTTCTTC; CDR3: CASSLITDPYNEQFF
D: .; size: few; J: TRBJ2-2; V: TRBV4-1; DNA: TGCGCCAGCAGCCTTTCTACGACAGTGAACACCGGGGAGCTGTTTTTT; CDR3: CASSLSTTVNTGELFF
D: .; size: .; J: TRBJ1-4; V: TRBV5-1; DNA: TGCGCCAGCAGCTTCGGGAATGAAGGTTCTAATGAAAAACTGTTTTTT; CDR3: CASSFGNEGSNEKLFF
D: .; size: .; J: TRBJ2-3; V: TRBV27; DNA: TGTGCCAGCAGGCAGGGGGGGAGCACAGATACGCAGTATTTT; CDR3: CASRQGGSTDTQYF
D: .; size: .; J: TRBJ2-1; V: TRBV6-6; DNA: TGTGCCAGCAGTTACTCGAGTTTAGGGTTTTCCTACAATGAGCAGTTCTTC; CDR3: CASSYSSLGFSYNEQFF
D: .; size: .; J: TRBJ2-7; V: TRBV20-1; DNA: TGCAGTGCTGGTTCGGAGGCTTTCGGCTACGAGCAGTACTTC; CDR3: CSAGSEAFGYEQYF
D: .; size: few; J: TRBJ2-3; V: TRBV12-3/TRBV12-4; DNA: TGTGCCACTGGAACTAGCACAGATACGCAGTATTTT; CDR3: CATGTSTDTQYF
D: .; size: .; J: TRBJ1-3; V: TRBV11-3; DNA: TGTGCCAGCAGTCTGACACAGGGTAAAGGAAACACCATATATTTT; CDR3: CASSLTQGKGNTIYF
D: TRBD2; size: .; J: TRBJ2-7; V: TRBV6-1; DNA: TGTGCCAGCACAATAGCGGGGGAGTACGAGCAGTACTTC; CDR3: CASTIAGEYEQYF
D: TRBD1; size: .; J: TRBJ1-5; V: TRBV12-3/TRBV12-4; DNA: TGTGCCAGCAGCCAAACAGGGGGCGCCCAGCATTTT; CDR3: CASSQTGGAQHF
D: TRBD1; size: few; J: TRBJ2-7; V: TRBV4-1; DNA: TGCGCCAGCAGCCAAGCCCTGACAGGGGGCTCCTACGAGCAGTACTTC; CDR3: CASSQALTGGSYEQYF
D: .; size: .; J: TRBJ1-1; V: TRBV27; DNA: TGTGCCAGCAGTTTCCTCCAGAGGACTGAAGCTTTCTTT; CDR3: CASSFLQRTEAFF
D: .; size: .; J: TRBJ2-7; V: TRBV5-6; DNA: TGTGCCAGCAGCTTGGCAAGTGGTGCACCCTACGAGCAGTACTTC; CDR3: CASSLASGAPYEQYF
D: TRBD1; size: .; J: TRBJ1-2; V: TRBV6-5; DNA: TGTGTCAGCAGGGGGTACAGGACAGGGGTTTATGGCTACACCTTC; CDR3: CVSRGYRTGVYGYTF
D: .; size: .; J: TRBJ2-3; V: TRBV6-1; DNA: TGTGCCACCCACCGGGTAAATACGCAGTATTTT; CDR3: CATHRVNTQYF
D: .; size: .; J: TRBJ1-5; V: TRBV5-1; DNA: TGCGCCAGCAGCCCCCCAGGGATGGGCTTTCAGCCCCAGCATTTT; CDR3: CASSPPGMGFQPQHF
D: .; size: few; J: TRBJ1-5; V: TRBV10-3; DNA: TGTGCCATCAGTGAAGGAGGGGCAGAACAGCCCCAGCATTTT; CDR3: CAISEGGAEQPQHF
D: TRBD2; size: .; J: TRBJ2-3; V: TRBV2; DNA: TGTGCCAGCCCGGGACTAGCTAGTGGCACAGATACGCAGTATTTT; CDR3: CASPGLASGTDTQYF
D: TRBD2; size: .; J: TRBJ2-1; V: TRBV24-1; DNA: TGTGCCACCAGTGATTATAGCGGGGGAAGATACTACAATGAGCAGTTCTTC; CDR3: CATSDYSGGRYYNEQFF
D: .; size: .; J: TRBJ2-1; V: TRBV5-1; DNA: TGCGCCAGCAGCGTTAGAACGGGACTCTACAATGAGCAGTTCTTC; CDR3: CASSVRTGLYNEQFF
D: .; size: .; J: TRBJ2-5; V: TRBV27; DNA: TGTGCCAGCAGTTTAAAGTGGGATATGCGGGAGACCCAGTACTTC; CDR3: CASSLKWDMRETQYF
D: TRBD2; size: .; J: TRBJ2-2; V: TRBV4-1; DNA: TGCGCCAGCAGCCAAGCGGGACTAGCCGGGGAGCTGTTTTTT; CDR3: CASSQAGLAGELFF
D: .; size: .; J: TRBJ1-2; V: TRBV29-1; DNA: TGCAGCGTTGAAGGTGGGGGAGGTGGCTACACCTTC; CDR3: CSVEGGGGGYTF
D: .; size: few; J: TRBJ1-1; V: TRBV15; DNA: TGTGCCACCAGCAGAGTTCCCAACACTGAAGCTTTCTTT; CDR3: CATSRVPNTEAFF
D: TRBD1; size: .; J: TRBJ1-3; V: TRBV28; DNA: TGTGCCAGCAGAATCCCAGGGGGGCCTGGAAACACCATATATTTT; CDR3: CASRIPGGPGNTIYF
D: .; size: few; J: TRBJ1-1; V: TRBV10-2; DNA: TGCGCCAGCAGTGAGTCATCTATGGTTGAAGCTTTCTTT; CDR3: CASSESSMVEAFF
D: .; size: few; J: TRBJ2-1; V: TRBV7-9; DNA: TGTGCCAGCAGCTCCAAGCCTGGTTTGGAGCAGTTCTTC; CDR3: CASSSKPGLEQFF
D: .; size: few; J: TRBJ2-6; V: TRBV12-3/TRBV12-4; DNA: TGTGCCAGCAGTTATGGGAGAGGGTTCTCTGGGGCCAACGTCCTGACTTTC; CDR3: CASSYGRGFSGANVLTF
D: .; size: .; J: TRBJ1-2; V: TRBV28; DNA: TGTGCCAGCAGCCGGTTTAGGCAGGGTTGGTATGGCTACACCTTC; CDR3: CASSRFRQGWYGYTF
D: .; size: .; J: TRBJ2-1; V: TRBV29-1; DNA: TGTAGCGTTGAACTGGGGGGCAATGAGCAGTTCTTC; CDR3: CSVELGGNEQFF
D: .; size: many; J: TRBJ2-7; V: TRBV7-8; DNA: TGTGCCAGCAGCTTTTTGGACGCTCAAGTCGGCGAGCAGTACTTC; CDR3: CASSFLDAQVGEQYF
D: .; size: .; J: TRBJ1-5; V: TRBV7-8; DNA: TGTGCCAGCAGCTTATCGGTAACGGGTTTCCAGCCCCAGCATTTT; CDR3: CASSLSVTGFQPQHF
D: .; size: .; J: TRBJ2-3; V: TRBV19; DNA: TGTGCCAGTACCAACGACCACACGAGAGGCTCCACAGATACGCAGTATTTT; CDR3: CASTNDHTRGSTDTQYF
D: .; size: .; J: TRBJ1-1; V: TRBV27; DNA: TGTGCCGTTGGACATCGCGCAACTGAAGCTTTCTTT; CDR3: CAVGHRATEAFF
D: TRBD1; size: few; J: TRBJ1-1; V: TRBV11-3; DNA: TGTGCCAGCAGCCTCGGGGGACAGTTAAAGAACACTGAAGCTTTCTTT; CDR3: CASSLGGQLKNTEAFF
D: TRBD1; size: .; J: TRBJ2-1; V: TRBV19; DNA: TGTGCCAGTAGGTATGGGGGCCCCGGGACAGGGGACACCGGTGAGCAGTTCTTC; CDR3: CASRYGGPGTGDTGEQFF
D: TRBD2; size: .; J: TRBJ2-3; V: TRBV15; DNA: TGTGCCACCAGCAGACCATGGACTAGCGGGCTCAGCACAGATACGCAGTATTTT; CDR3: CATSRPWTSGLSTDTQYF
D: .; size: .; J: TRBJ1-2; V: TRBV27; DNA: TGTGCCAGCAGTTCGGCAGACTATGGCTACACCTTC; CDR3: CASSSADYGYTF
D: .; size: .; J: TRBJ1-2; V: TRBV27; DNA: TGTGCCAGCAGTTCTCTAGGGGGTCTTCGGTATGGCTACACCTTC; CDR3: CASSSLGGLRYGYTF
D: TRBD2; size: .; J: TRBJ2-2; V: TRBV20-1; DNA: TGCAGTGCTAGAGCGGGACTAGCGGGGGCCTTTACGCTCCCCGGGGAGCTGTTTTTT; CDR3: CSARAGLAGAFTLPGELFF
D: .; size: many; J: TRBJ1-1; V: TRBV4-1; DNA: TGCGCCAGCAGCCAAGTGGAGGGGAACACTGAAGCTTTCTTT; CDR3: CASSQVEGNTEAFF
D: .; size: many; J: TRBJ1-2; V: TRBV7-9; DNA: TGTGCCAGCAGCTTAATTCGTCCACAGGGAGATTCTGGCTACACCTTC; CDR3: CASSLIRPQGDSGYTF
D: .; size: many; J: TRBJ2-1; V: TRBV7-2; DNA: TGTGCCAGCAGCCCCCCCCCCTACAATGAGCAGTTCTTC; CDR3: CASSPPPYNEQFF
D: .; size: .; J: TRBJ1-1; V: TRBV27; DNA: TGTGCCAGCGCAATCTCAGGGGCCACTGAAGCTTTCTTT; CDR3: CASAISGATEAFF
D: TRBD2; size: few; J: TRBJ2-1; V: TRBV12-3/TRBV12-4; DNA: TGTGCCAGCAGTTCCTCATGGACTAGCGGGGGGGCTGTTTACAATGAGCAGTTCTTC; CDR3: CASSSSWTSGGAVYNEQFF